This TCR beta chain was retrieved from a study of T cell responses to AZD1222 COVID-19 vaccine. Germline CDR1 is SGDLS and CDR2 is YYNGEE. This CDR3 comprises 17 residues. V trimming: 5 bases; J trimming: 4 bases; junction bases outside the gene matches: 10. Profiling relied on immunoSEQ multiplex PCR, and the TCRdb table lists in-frame clones only, not all of them. The sample comprises 100,000 to 150,000 clones, roughly 90% of which are singletons, and under 3.5% rests with the top ten. The starting material was peripheral blood, obtained on day 0 of AZD1222 vaccination. The V and J genes are TRBV9 and TRBJ2-6; 9 positions match TRBD1. The clonotype was recovered from an adult in good health. DNA for the CDR3: TGTGCCAGCAGGACCGGGACAGGGAAATCCGGGGCCAACGTCCTGACTTTC. Translation: CASRTGTGKSGANVLTF.